A selection of T cell receptor beta chains follows, all from one sample in a study of blood T cell repertoires in COVID-19. Assay: immunoSEQ multiplex PCR; the TCRdb copy retains only in-frame clones and omits some. The sample carries just over 250,000 clones, about nine tenths recorded once. The sample was peripheral blood. The source is a person aged 18 to 30 with COVID-19, enrolled during active disease. Both conserved end residues are part of each CDR3. The order of the fields is CDR3 protein, CDR3 DNA, clone size, J gene, D gene, V gene. A D gene is named only where the DNA matches it firmly. Expanded clones are given a class, and other clones once, few, many or no size at all.

CDR3aa: CASSPIGTENEQFF; CDR3nt: TGTGCCAGCAGCCCGATAGGGACTGAGAATGAGCAGTTCTTC; abundance: -; j_gene: TRBJ2-1; d_gene: -; v_gene: TRBV7-2
CDR3aa: CASSQEARWNTEAFF; CDR3nt: TGTGCCAGCAGCCAAGAGGCCCGATGGAACACTGAAGCTTTCTTT; abundance: -; j_gene: TRBJ1-1; d_gene: -; v_gene: TRBV4-2
CDR3aa: CAIRGLAGSSYEQYF; CDR3nt: TGTGCCATCAGGGGACTAGCGGGAAGTTCCTACGAGCAGTACTTC; abundance: -; j_gene: TRBJ2-7; d_gene: TRBD2; v_gene: TRBV10-3
CDR3aa: CASSAGLAGENEQFF; CDR3nt: TGTGCCAGCAGTGCGGGACTAGCGGGAGAGAATGAGCAGTTCTTC; abundance: -; j_gene: TRBJ2-1; d_gene: TRBD2; v_gene: TRBV28
CDR3aa: CASGTGVTNEKLFF; CDR3nt: TGTGCCAGCGGGACGGGAGTAACTAATGAAAAACTGTTTTTT; abundance: few; j_gene: TRBJ1-4; d_gene: -; v_gene: TRBV25-1
CDR3aa: CASSIQQGGREQYF; CDR3nt: TGTGCCAGCAGTATACAACAGGGGGGTCGCGAGCAGTACTTC; abundance: -; j_gene: TRBJ2-7; d_gene: TRBD1; v_gene: TRBV28
CDR3aa: CASSLVGQGGQPQHF; CDR3nt: TGTGCCAGCAGCTTAGTAGGACAGGGAGGGCAGCCCCAGCATTTT; abundance: -; j_gene: TRBJ1-5; d_gene: TRBD1; v_gene: TRBV7-2
CDR3aa: CASSWEGSYEQYF; CDR3nt: TGTGCCAGCAGCTGGGAGGGCTCCTACGAGCAGTACTTC; abundance: few; j_gene: TRBJ2-7; d_gene: TRBD2; v_gene: TRBV5-6
CDR3aa: CASSQVGQLGQFF; CDR3nt: TGCGCCAGCAGCCAAGTCGGACAGCTTGGGCAGTTCTTC; abundance: -; j_gene: TRBJ2-1; d_gene: -; v_gene: TRBV4-1
CDR3aa: CATRPISNQPQHF; CDR3nt: TGTGCCACCCGCCCTATTAGCAATCAGCCCCAGCATTTT; abundance: -; j_gene: TRBJ1-5; d_gene: -; v_gene: TRBV24-1
CDR3aa: CASSPGLGLAHANEQFF; CDR3nt: TGTGCCAGCAGTCCCGGACTGGGACTAGCGCACGCCAATGAGCAGTTCTTC; abundance: -; j_gene: TRBJ2-1; d_gene: TRBD2; v_gene: TRBV27
CDR3aa: CASGLKGMGQAYEKLFF; CDR3nt: TGTGCTAGTGGTTTGAAAGGCATGGGACAGGCTTATGAAAAACTGTTTTTT; abundance: -; j_gene: TRBJ1-4; d_gene: TRBD1; v_gene: TRBV12-5
CDR3aa: CASSILGGWDTEAFF; CDR3nt: TGTGCCAGTAGTATTTTGGGGGGATGGGACACTGAAGCTTTCTTT; abundance: -; j_gene: TRBJ1-1; d_gene: -; v_gene: TRBV19
CDR3aa: CAISEYGTGGFEQYF; CDR3nt: TGTGCCATCAGTGAGTATGGGACAGGGGGTTTCGAGCAGTACTTC; abundance: -; j_gene: TRBJ2-7; d_gene: TRBD1; v_gene: TRBV10-3
CDR3aa: CASSPTGSFNQPQHF; CDR3nt: TGTGCCAGTAGCCCGACAGGGAGTTTCAATCAGCCCCAGCATTTT; abundance: once; j_gene: TRBJ1-5; d_gene: TRBD1; v_gene: TRBV19
CDR3aa: CGTGSSLEQFF; CDR3nt: TGTGGAACGGGGTCCTCGCTGGAGCAGTTCTTC; abundance: -; j_gene: TRBJ2-1; d_gene: -; v_gene: TRBV6-5
CDR3aa: CASSDRTSYEQYF; CDR3nt: TGTGCCAGCAGTGATCGGACTAGCTACGAGCAGTACTTC; abundance: -; j_gene: TRBJ2-7; d_gene: TRBD2; v_gene: TRBV2